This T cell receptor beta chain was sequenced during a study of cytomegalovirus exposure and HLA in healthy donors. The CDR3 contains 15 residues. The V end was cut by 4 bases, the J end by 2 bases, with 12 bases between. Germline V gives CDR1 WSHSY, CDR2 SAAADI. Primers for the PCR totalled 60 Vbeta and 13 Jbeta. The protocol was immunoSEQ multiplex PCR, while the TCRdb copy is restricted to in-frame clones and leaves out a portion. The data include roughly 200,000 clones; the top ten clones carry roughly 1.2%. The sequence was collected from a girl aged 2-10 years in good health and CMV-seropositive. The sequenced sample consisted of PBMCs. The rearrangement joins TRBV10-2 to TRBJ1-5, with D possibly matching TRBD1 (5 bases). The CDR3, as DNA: TGCGCCAGCAGTGGACCCGGGGGGGGCAATCAGCCCCAGCATTTT. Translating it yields CASSGPGGGNQPQHF.